The present T cell receptor (beta chain) was sequenced within a study of T-cell memory formation after mild COVID-19. Across the whole study: TCR clustering was largely donor specific. General study results and limits: The authors did not confirm SARS-CoV-2 specificity of second-wave clones peaking day 37. Of the contracting clones, CD4+ ones lay mainly in CM and EM, and CD8+ ones in EMRA.

This clonotype has a count of ten or more. As yet, its antigen is unknown. TCRdb reprocessed the 5' RACE reads with MiXCR, giving one entry per CDR3 protein. The sample consists of a few hundred thousand distinct CDR3 sequences, just under 20% of them appearing once. V was trimmed by 2 bases and J by 0 bases, leaving 24 bases between them. CDR3 size: 20 residues. Germline assignment: CDR1 LGHDT and CDR2 YNNKEL (reference sequence). V is TRBV3-1 and J is TRBJ2-3; possibly TRBD1 or TRBD2 for D (5 bases each). Input material: PBMCs or a T cell subset sorted from them (not recorded which). This clonotype was sampled from a man aged 18-30 years who had mild COVID-19 (a few samples of this study predate the infection). Cell type and time point are not known. CDR3 protein: CASSQFGFEGRVESTDTQYF. Here the CDR3 DNA reads TGTGCCAGCAGCCAATTCGGATTTGAGGGACGGGTCGAAAGCACAGATACGCAGTATTTT.